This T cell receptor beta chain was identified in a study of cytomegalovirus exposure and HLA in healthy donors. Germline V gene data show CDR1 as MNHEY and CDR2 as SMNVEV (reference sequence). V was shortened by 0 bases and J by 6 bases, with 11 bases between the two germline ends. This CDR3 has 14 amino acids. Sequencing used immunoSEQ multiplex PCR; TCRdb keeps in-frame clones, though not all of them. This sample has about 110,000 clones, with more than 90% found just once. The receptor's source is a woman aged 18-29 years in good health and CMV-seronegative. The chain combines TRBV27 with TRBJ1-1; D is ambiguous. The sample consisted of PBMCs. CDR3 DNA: TGTGCCAGCAGTTTATCCTTGGGAGTCGCTGAAGCTTTCTTT. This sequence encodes CASSLSLGVAEAFF.